This T cell receptor (beta chain) was captured in a study of blood T cells in healthy people across ages. It was with a sample-barcoded 5' primer and a J-beta primer mix that a second PCR of roughly 7 to 12 cycles was run. TCRdb reanalysed the 5' RACE reads using MiXCR and keeps one entry per CDR3 protein. The table lists 650,000 to 1,000,000 distinct CDR3 sequences, 35% to 50% of them singletons, with roughly 18% in the top ten. Germline V CDR1 and CDR2: SGHRS, YFSETQ. V lost 4 bases and J lost 5, with 9 bases in between. This CDR3 has 12 residues. There are a few counts of this clonotype. V and J are TRBV5-1 and TRBJ2-5, with D possibly being TRBD2 (5 bases). What was sequenced was blood. The source is an elderly man in good health. The CDR3 reads CASSVSVETQYF. In DNA form, the CDR3 reads TGCGCCAGCAGCGTTAGCGTCGAGACCCAGTACTTC.